These 17 T cell receptor beta chains came from one sample sequenced in a study of tumor-infiltrating lymphocytes in primary liver carcinoma. The authors made TCR beta cDNA from approximately 500 ng total RNA with a constant-region primer. Libraries covering TCR beta were generated through three nested multiplex PCR rounds (using a slightly modified ARM-PCR). Rounds one and two of PCR, each of approximately 11 cycles, were primed with TRBV1-TRBV30 forward primers and a C-beta reverse primer. TCRdb called the multiplex PCR reads again in MiXCR, with one record for every CDR3 protein. The data contain just over 20,000 distinct CDR3 sequences, 79% of them seen just once; the ten biggest clones take up approximately 36%. Investigators took RNA and DNA out together from 20-30 mg of unsorted bulk tissue. The specimen sequenced was liver tumor tissue from sampling region 4. Specified subset: tumor region T4, right-lateral pole. The receptor set was obtained from a woman younger than 45 with primary liver carcinoma and hepatitis B virus infection.

This clonotype was seen more than once but under ten times. At one end, the junction sequence differs from germline, possibly due to a read error. CDR3 loop: CASSQDWDYAYSEQFF. The CDR3 DNA reads TGCGCCAGTAGCCAAGATTGGGACTACGCCTACAGTGAGCAGTTCTTT. This chain connects TRBV4-3 to TRBJ2-1, with 7 bases lining up with TRBD2. The CDR3 is 16 amino acids. Germline V gene data show CDR1 as LGHNA and CDR2 as YSLEER.

For this clonotype: The junction shows a germline mismatch at one end, possibly a read error. The chain is built from TRBV7-9 and TRBJ2-1; TRBD2 matches at 11 bases. Germline-derived CDR1 and CDR2 are SEHNR and FQNEAQ (reference sequence). This CDR3 spans 16 amino acids. CDR3 in DNA: TGCGCCAGCAGCTTAGGGACTAGCGGAGCTAGTAATGAGCAGTTCTTC. Encoded protein: CASSLGTSGASNEQFF.

With respect to this clonotype: Lacking the conserved final phenylalanine or tryptophan, this CDR3 likely reflects a read error. The chain carries TRBV4-3 and TRBJ2-5; unclear D gene. This CDR3 comprises 15 residues. The V end was cut by 3 bases, the J end by 2 bases, with 13 bases between. Germline assignment: CDR1 LGHNA and CDR2 YSLEER. CDR3 nucleotide sequence: TGCGCCAGCAGCCAGGGTACTCCGTGGCAAGAGACCCAGTACGTC. Translated: CASSQGTPWQETQYV.

This clonotype was seen a single time. One junction end disagrees with the germline gene, perhaps due to a read error. V is TRBV29-1 and J is TRBJ2-3, with 9 bases identical to TRBD2. Germline lookup yields CDR1 SQVTM and CDR2 ANQGSEA. This CDR3 has 16 amino acids. The CDR3 nucleotides are TGCAGAGCCTCCCGGGCTAGCGGGAATAGATCAGATACACAGTATTTT. It is translated as CRASRASGNRSDTQYF.

This rearrangement joins TRBV4-2 to TRBJ2-7; 10 bases are shared with TRBD1. Germline assignment: CDR1 LGHNA and CDR2 YNFKEQ. This CDR3 is built from 18 residues. CDR3 sequence (DNA): TGTGTCAACAGCCAGGTACACCTAGGACAGGGGGGACCGCGCGAGCAGTACTTC. The encoded protein is CVNSQVHLGQGGPREQYF.

As to this clonotype: Compared with germline, one end of the junction differs, possibly owing to a read error. The chain joins TRBV12-3 or TRBV12-4 to TRBJ2-3, with D unclear. The CDR3 is 15 amino acids. The CDR3 loop reads CASSFPPPNTDTQYF. Written as DNA, the CDR3 is TGTGCCAGTAGTTTTCCCCCTCCTAACACAGATACGCAATATTTT.

Regarding this clonotype: An end of the junction differs from the germline gene, which may be a read error. V and J are TRBV4-1 and TRBJ2-3, with D maybe TRBD2 (6 bases). This CDR3 comprises 18 residues. Germline V gene lookup returns CDR1 MGHRA and CDR2 YSYEKL. This chain's CDR3 is CASSQLGMVAEDLDTQYF. The CDR3 nucleotides are TGCGCCAGCAGCCAACTAGGCATGGTAGCGGAAGACTTGGATACACAGTATTTT.

V gene TRBV7-8 combines with J gene TRBJ1-3; 7 bases line up with TRBD1. Germline V gene sequence: CDR1 SGHVS, CDR2 FQNEAQ. CDR3 length: 16 amino acids. The V and J ends lost 0 bases and 4 bases, in that order; junction bases with no gene match: 6. CDR3 protein: CASSLARQGVGNTIYF. CDR3 nucleotides: TGTGCCAGCAGCTTAGCGAGGCAGGGGGTAGGAAACACCATATATTTT.

This clonotype was detected only once. This sequence joins TRBV6-6 and TRBJ2-6, with D perhaps matching TRBD2 (5 bases). CDR1 and CDR2 from the germline V gene are MNHNY and SVGAGI (reference sequence). The length of the CDR3 is 16 residues. In DNA form, the CDR3 reads TGTGCTACCAACCCCCGGGGTCGCTCTGGGGCCAACGTCCTGACTTTC. It encodes CATNPRGRSGANVLTF.

This clonotype occurred many times. This chain links TRBV5-1 with TRBJ2-1, with D maybe TRBD2 (5 bases). Trimming stripped 2 bases from V and 6 bases from J, with 18 bases between. The CDR3 extends over 16 amino acids. The V gene's germline CDR1 is SGHRS and CDR2 YFSETQ. In DNA form, the CDR3 reads TGCGCCAGCAGCTTTGCGATATCCCCGGGGTCCAATGAGCAGTTCTTC. As protein: CASSFAISPGSNEQFF.

A note on this clonotype: Because the CDR3 is missing its conserved closing phenylalanine or tryptophan, this is likely a read error. It is unclear where the CDR3 begins or ends on the DNA, so no DNA is shown, and the CDR3 is as TCRdb lists it. This chain joins TRBV4-3 and TRBJ2-7; the D call TRBD1 from the table was never checked on the DNA. The CDR3 spans 18 amino acids, including both terminal residues. Germline V lookup: CDR1 LGHNA, CDR2 YSLEER. The CDR3 protein is CASSRAVTGGHISYEQYY.

This clonotype rates as medium-sized. This chain joins TRBV13 and TRBJ2-2, with D perhaps matching TRBD1 (5 bases). Trimming took 3 bases from V and 0 from J, leaving 8 bases between them. The CDR3 has 15 residues. Germline CDR1 reads PRHDT; CDR2 reads FYEKMQ (reference sequence). The CDR3, as DNA: TGTGCCAGCAGCTTCCAGACAGCGAACACCGGGGAGCTGTTTTTT. This encodes CASSFQTANTGELFF.

With regard to this clonotype: The junction differs from germline at one of its ends, possibly a read error. The chain recombines TRBV5-5 with TRBJ1-6; D unresolved. From germline, CDR1 is SGHKS and CDR2 YYEKEE (reference sequence). This CDR3 has 14 residues. The CDR3 DNA reads as TGTGCCAGCAGCTTGGACGTCAGTAATCGACCCCTCCAATTT. This gives the protein CASSLDVSNRPLQF.

V usage is TRBV12-3 or TRBV12-4 and J usage is TRBJ1-4; D is ambiguous. The CDR3 consists of 14 residues. V gave up 9 bases and J gave up 5 bases, with 16 bases separating them. The CDR3 DNA reads as TGTGCCAGTAGTCCCGGAGTGTACAATGAAAAACTGTTTTTT. It specifies CASSPGVYNEKLFF.

The rearrangement joins TRBV11-1 to TRBJ2-1; TRBD2 matches 12 bases. The germline CDR1 and CDR2 sequences are SGHAT and FQDESV (reference sequence). The CDR3 spans 15 residues. The junction had 7 bases not matched to a gene; V was cut back by 5 bases and J by 8 bases. CDR3 sequence reads: CASSRLAGEAYEQFF. In DNA, the CDR3 is TGTGCCAGCAGCCGACTAGCGGGGGAGGCCTATGAGCAGTTCTTC.

The rearrangement joins TRBV11-2 to TRBJ2-3; D is unclear. The V end lost 5 bases, the J end lost 2 bases, and 11 bases lay between the germline ends. Germline loops: CDR1 SGHAT, CDR2 FQNNGV. The CDR3 is 14 amino acids. The CDR3 DNA reads as TGTGCCAGCAGCCGGATGGCTAACACAGATACGCAGTATTTT. It translates to CASSRMANTDTQYF.

The rearrangement joins TRBV4-2 to TRBJ2-7, with 9 bases fitting TRBD1. With 3 bases clipped from V and 6 bases from J, the junction kept 18 bases outside the gene matches. This CDR3 has 18 residues. The germline CDR1 and CDR2 sequences are LGHNA and YNFKEQ. In DNA, the CDR3 is TGTGCCAGCAGCCAGGAACACCCAGGACAGGGGTGTCCGCGCGAGCAGTACTTC. This gives the protein CASSQEHPGQGCPREQYF.